These 32 T cell receptor beta chains were all obtained from the same sample, sequenced in a study of technical replicates of blood from a few donors. Profiled with immunoSEQ multiplex PCR; TCRdb holds only in-frame clones, not every one. In the table there are approximately 70,000 clones, roughly 96% of which are singletons. Source material: T cells isolated from PBMCs. All receptors derive from a human donor in good health.

The rearrangement uses TRBV30 and TRBJ2-2; D gene ambiguous. V lost 6 bases, J lost 3 bases, and 11 bases lay in between. The CDR3 runs to 13 residues. The germline V gene encodes CDR1 GTSNPN and CDR2 SVGIG (reference sequence). The CDR3 region is CACYRIYTGELFF. The DNA for the CDR3 is TGTGCCTGCTACCGCATATACACCGGGGAGCTGTTTTTT.

This chain uses TRBV25-1 with TRBJ2-1, with a tentative D call TRBD2 (6 bases). The V end lost 4 bases, the J end lost 6 bases, and 16 bases lay between the germline ends. Per germline, CDR1 MGHDK and CDR2 SYGVNS. CDR3 size: 15 residues. CDR3 loop: CASSASGSRGNEQFF. For the CDR3, the DNA is TGTGCCAGCAGTGCTTCCGGGAGTCGCGGCAATGAGCAGTTCTTC.

J is TRBJ2-2 and V is TRBV13; tentative D call: TRBD1 (6 bases). This CDR3 comprises 18 residues. V lost 1 base and J 4 bases, leaving 19 bases between the germline ends. From germline, CDR1 is PRHDT and CDR2 FYEKMQ (reference sequence). The CDR3 bases are TGTGCCAGCAGCTTAGACGCTAGACCCAGGGGAATCACCGGGGAGCTGTTTTTT. Its translation: CASSLDARPRGITGELFF.

The CDR3 sequence is CASGGTGGPETQYF. The CDR3 DNA sequence: TGCGCCAGCGGAGGAACAGGGGGCCCTGAGACCCAGTACTTC. The chain uses TRBV5-1 and TRBJ2-5, with 9 bases matching TRBD1. CDR1 SGHRS and CDR2 YFSETQ come from the germline V gene. Losses at the gene ends were 7 bases for V and 5 bases for J; bases not matched to a gene: 9. CDR3 size: 14 residues.

The chain has TRBV27 and TRBJ2-2; a possible D gene is TRBD1 (5 bases). This CDR3 is built from 17 residues. Germline lookup yields CDR1 MNHEY and CDR2 SMNVEV (reference sequence). The V end was cut by 7 bases, the J end by 6 bases, with 24 bases between. The CDR3 coding sequence is TGTGCCAGCACCCCTTATTACGTGCAGGGATTTGCCGGGGAGCTGTTTTTT. Translation: CASTPYYVQGFAGELFF.

The chain combines TRBV19 with TRBJ2-5; 7 bases fit TRBD1. The germline CDR1 and CDR2 sequences are LNHDA and SQIVND (reference sequence). J was trimmed by 5 bases and V by 7 bases; bases with no gene match: 13. The length of the CDR3 is 15 residues. CDR3 nucleotides: TGTGCCAGTACCGACAGGGCCTCCCGGGGCGAGACCCAGTACTTC. This translates into CASTDRASRGETQYF.

The rearrangement uses TRBV4-1 and TRBJ2-7; possible D gene TRBD1, 7 bases. Germline CDR1 reads MGHRA; CDR2 reads YSYEKL. The CDR3 has 15 residues. V was cut by 1 base and J by 5 bases, with 15 bases left in between. The CDR3 DNA is TGCGCCAGCAGCCAAGTTAATCAGGGGGGTCACGAGCAGTACTTC. As protein: CASSQVNQGGHEQYF.

This clone was recorded only once. The chain uses TRBV19 and TRBJ1-2; 9 bases agree with TRBD1. The CDR3 is made up of 16 amino acids. CDR1 and CDR2 (germline): LNHDA, SQIVND (reference sequence). Trimming at V came to 3 bases and at J to 3 bases, leaving 8 bases not matched to a gene. The CDR3 region is CASSIIGTGYHYGYTF. The CDR3 region has the DNA TGTGCCAGTAGTATTATAGGGACAGGGTATCACTATGGCTACACCTTC.

This clone was recorded only once. This sequence joins TRBV5-1 and TRBJ2-7; D may be TRBD1 (5 bases). V shed 0 bases and J shed 1 base, with 8 bases lying between them. Germline V CDR1 and CDR2: SGHRS, YFSETQ. CDR3 length: 14 residues. Here the CDR3 reads CASSLGQPSYEQYF. DNA for the CDR3: TGCGCCAGCAGCTTGGGACAGCCTTCCTACGAGCAGTACTTC.

The gene calls are TRBV18 and TRBJ2-7, with D possibly matching TRBD1 (6 bases). The germline V and J ends were trimmed by 2 bases and 1 base, with 6 bases remaining between them. The CDR3 is 13 amino acids. CDR1 is KGHSH and CDR2 is LQKENI in the germline V gene. CDR3 DNA: TGTGCCAGCTCACCAGGACAGTCCTACGAGCAGTACTTC. As protein: CASSPGQSYEQYF.

The chain links TRBV30 to TRBJ2-7; 7 bases agree with TRBD2. Germline V gene lookup returns CDR1 GTSNPN and CDR2 SVGIG (reference sequence). Trimming cost V 8 bases and J 0 bases; bases outside gene matches: 10. The CDR3 covers 14 residues. CDR3 amino acids: CALEAGLNSYEQYF. The CDR3 nucleotides read TGTGCCCTAGAAGCGGGATTAAACTCCTACGAGCAGTACTTC.

The chain carries TRBV21-1 and TRBJ2-3; the D segment call TRBD2 is taken from the table without a DNA check. TRBV21-1 is termed a pseudogene. The length of the CDR3 is 21 residues. In DNA, the CDR3 is TGTGCCAGCAGCACCCCCCCTGGTCGGCGGGAGGGCCGAGTTGGCACAGATACGCAGTATTTT. This translates into CASSTPPGRREGRVGTDTQYF.

A single count supports this clone. In DNA, the CDR3 is TGTGCCAGCAGTGAATCGGCTTGGGGGATTCAGGGAGGCGGTCAGCCCCAGCATTTT. Amino acid sequence: CASSESAWGIQGGGQPQHF. V usage is TRBV6-1 and J usage is TRBJ1-5, with D tentatively TRBD1 (5 bases). The germline CDR1 and CDR2 sequences are MNHNS and SASEGT. CDR3 size: 19 residues. With 2 bases removed from V and 6 bases from J, the gap between germline ends came to 26 bases.

The chain is built from TRBV5-1 and TRBJ2-2, with D possibly TRBD2 on 5 matching bases. V was pared by 0 bases and J by 1 base, with 13 bases between. This CDR3 is built from 17 residues. Germline V CDR1 and CDR2: SGHRS, YFSETQ. CDR3: CASSLAASGVNTGELFF. The CDR3, as DNA: TGCGCCAGCAGCTTGGCCGCGAGCGGAGTGAACACCGGGGAGCTGTTTTTT.

V is TRBV5-4 and J is TRBJ1-6; the D is unclear. V dropped 0 bases and J dropped 6 bases, with 7 bases sitting between them. This CDR3 has 14 amino acids. Per germline, CDR1 SGHNT and CDR2 YYREEE (reference sequence). CDR3 protein: CASSLEQFNSPLHF. CDR3 DNA: TGTGCCAGCAGCTTGGAACAGTTTAATTCACCCCTCCACTTT.

The gene calls are TRBV27 and TRBJ2-7; TRBD1 matches 10 bases. V was clipped by 5 bases and J by 3 bases; unmatched bases: 13. Germline V lookup: CDR1 MNHEY, CDR2 SMNVEV (reference sequence). This CDR3 comprises 17 residues. The CDR3 spells CASSPTGGSLHGYEQYF. CDR3 bases: TGTGCCAGCAGTCCGACAGGGGGCAGTTTGCACGGCTACGAGCAGTACTTC.

The CDR3 is CAISPLNGDTEAFF. The CDR3 region has the DNA TGTGCCATCTCACCACTGAACGGTGACACTGAAGCTTTCTTT. The chain couples TRBV2 to TRBJ1-1; D call uncertain. This CDR3 comprises 14 residues. In germline, CDR1 is SNHLY, CDR2 FYNNEI. Trimming took off 10 bases at V and 3 bases at J, with 18 bases between the two ends.

V is TRBV7-9 and J is TRBJ2-7, with TRBD2 matching 12 bases. The CDR3 runs to 18 residues. The ends lost 5 bases at V and 2 bases at J; junction bases unmatched: 13. The germline V gene has CDR1 SEHNR and CDR2 FQNEAQ (reference sequence). CDR3 loop: CASSLTSGRPHYTYEQYF. CDR3 nucleotide sequence: TGTGCCAGCAGCCTGACTAGCGGGAGACCCCACTACACCTACGAGCAGTACTTC.

CDR3 loop: CASSPTPGGSNQPQHF. In DNA form, the CDR3 reads TGTGCCAGCAGCCCCACCCCCGGGGGAAGCAATCAGCCCCAGCATTTT. The genes are TRBV5-4 and TRBJ1-5; D may be TRBD1 (5 bases). Trimming took 4 bases from V and 1 from J, leaving 15 bases between them. There are 16 residues in the CDR3. Looked up from germline, CDR1 is SGHNT and CDR2 is YYREEE (reference sequence).

The chain joins TRBV7-9 to TRBJ2-7, with D unresolved. Germline CDR1 reads SEHNR; CDR2 reads FQNEAQ (reference sequence). The CDR3 length is 11 residues. V lost 2 bases and J lost 6, with 5 bases in between. In DNA, the CDR3 is TGTGCCAGCAGCTTAATCTCCGAGCAGTACTTC. It codes for CASSLISEQYF.

The J gene is TRBJ1-2, the V gene TRBV27; D is perhaps TRBD1 (6 bases). V dropped 6 bases and J dropped 7 bases, with 18 bases sitting between them. Germline CDR1 is MNHEY and CDR2 is SMNVEV (reference sequence). There are 14 residues in the CDR3. CDR3 amino acids: CASSPTGLLSGYTF. DNA of the CDR3: TGTGCCAGCAGCCCTACAGGGCTCTTAAGTGGCTACACCTTC.

The gene calls are TRBV11-2 and TRBJ2-3; 10 bases are a match to TRBD2. The length of the CDR3 is 17 residues. Unmatched junction bases numbered 11, after V lost 5 bases and J lost 3 bases. The germline CDR1 and CDR2 sequences are SGHAT and FQNNGV. CDR3 coding DNA: TGTGCCAGCAGCCTAACCCCTAGCGGGAGTGGGACAGATACGCAGTATTTT. Encoded protein: CASSLTPSGSGTDTQYF.

The chain joins TRBV6-1 to TRBJ2-1; a possible D gene is TRBD2 (6 bases). V lost 8 bases to trimming and J lost 9 bases, with 20 bases between them. The germline V gene has CDR1 MNHNS and CDR2 SASEGT. This CDR3 is built from 14 residues. CDR3 protein: CASHPAAGLSEQFF. The DNA for the CDR3 is TGTGCCAGCCATCCGGCGGCGGGGTTAAGTGAGCAGTTCTTC.

The J gene is TRBJ2-6, the V gene TRBV15, with TRBD1 as a possible D gene (6 bases). Germline CDR1 LNHNV, CDR2 YYDKDF (reference sequence). The CDR3 length is 15 residues. V was cut by 4 bases and J by 4 bases, with 11 bases left in between. In DNA form, the CDR3 reads TGTGCCACCAGCAAAGGGGGTCACGGGGCCAACGTCCTGACTTTC. Translated: CATSKGGHGANVLTF. Variable domain in full (rest from reference TRBV15 and TRBJ2-6): DAMVIQNPRYQVTQFGKPVTLSCSQTLNHNVMYWYQQKSSQAPKLLFHYYDKDFNNEADTPDNFQSRRPNTSFCFLDIRSPGLGDTAMYLCATSKGGHGANVLTFGAGSRLTVL.

This clone was observed once. V usage is TRBV19 and J usage is TRBJ2-6; D is perhaps TRBD1 (6 bases). The CDR3 is made up of 15 amino acids. V was shortened by 3 bases and J by 4 bases, with 10 bases between the two germline ends. Germline CDR1 and CDR2: LNHDA and SQIVND (reference sequence). CDR3 loop: CASSIAGAGANVLTF. The CDR3 bases are TGTGCCAGTAGTATCGCAGGGGCCGGGGCCAACGTCCTGACTTTC.

This CDR3 is CASSQDRWQADTGELFF. CDR3 nucleotide sequence: TGCGCCAGCAGCCAAGATAGGTGGCAGGCCGACACCGGGGAGCTGTTTTTT. V gene TRBV4-1 combines with J gene TRBJ2-2; no reliable D call. The CDR3 length is 17 residues. From germline, CDR1 is MGHRA and CDR2 YSYEKL. Between the trimmed V and J ends, which lost 0 bases and 3 bases, there was a span of 14 bases.

V is TRBV11-2 and J is TRBJ1-5; 7 bases match TRBD1. CDR1 is SGHAT and CDR2 is FQNNGV in the germline V gene. The CDR3 runs to 15 residues. Unmatched junction bases numbered 8, after V lost 4 bases and J lost 5 bases. The CDR3 DNA reads as TGTGCCAGCAGCTCCGCCGGGACAGCAGATCAGCCCCAGCATTTT. Amino acids: CASSSAGTADQPQHF.

This clone has only one observation. CDR3 DNA sequence: TGTGCCAGCAGCTTATTTTTAACTAGCGGTGGGACCCAGTACTTC. Translation: CASSLFLTSGGTQYF. J is TRBJ2-5 and V is TRBV11-2; TRBD2 matches at 8 bases. The V gene end was trimmed by 2 bases and the J gene end by 7 bases; junction bases not matched to a gene: 9. CDR3 length equals 15 residues. CDR1 is SGHAT and CDR2 is FQNNGV in the germline V gene.

The V gene is TRBV15, the J gene TRBJ1-5; TRBD1 matches at 11 bases. V shed 4 bases and J 2 bases; nucleotides not matched to a gene: 4. The CDR3 sequence is 16 residues long. The germline V gene has CDR1 LNHNV and CDR2 YYDKDF (reference sequence). The CDR3, as DNA: TGTGCCACCAGCAAGAGGGGACAGGGGGGCAATCAGCCCCAGCATTTT. Protein: CATSKRGQGGNQPQHF. Filled out from reference TRBV15 and TRBJ1-5, the complete variable domain reads DAMVIQNPRYQVTQFGKPVTLSCSQTLNHNVMYWYQQKSSQAPKLLFHYYDKDFNNEADTPDNFQSRRPNTSFCFLDIRSPGLGDTAMYLCATSKRGQGGNQPQHFGDGTRLSIL.

The chain joins TRBV7-9 to TRBJ1-1, with D maybe TRBD1 (5 bases). The CDR3 has 14 amino acids. Trimming left V 5 bases short and J 1 base short, with 11 bases between. CDR1 and CDR2 (germline): SEHNR, FQNEAQ (reference sequence). Here the CDR3 reads CASSTAGRNTEAFF. DNA of the CDR3: TGTGCCAGCAGCACGGCAGGGCGGAACACTGAAGCTTTCTTT. Together with reference TRBV7-9 and TRBJ1-1, the CDR3 gives the full variable domain: DTGVSQNPRHKITKRGQNVTFRCDPISEHNRLYWYRQTLGQGPEFLTYFQNEAQLEKSRLLSDRFSAERPKGSFSTLEIQRTEQGDSAMYLCASSTAGRNTEAFFGQGTRLTVV.

The chain employs TRBV5-1 and TRBJ2-7, with 11 nucleotides matching TRBD2. The trim removed 5 bases at V and 1 base at J, leaving 2 bases unmatched. The CDR3 length is 14 residues. Germline values: CDR1 SGHRS, CDR2 YFSETQ. CDR3 bases: TGCGCCAGCAGTCTAGCGGGAGGATCCTACGAGCAGTACTTC. It codes for CASSLAGGSYEQYF. The full variable domain, rest sourced from reference TRBV5-1 and TRBJ2-7, is KAGVTQTPRYLIKTRGQQVTLSCSPISGHRSVSWYQQTPGQGLQFLFEYFSETQRNKGNFPGRFSGRQFSNSRSEMNVSTLELGDSALYLCASSLAGGSYEQYFGPGTRLTVT.

This chain joins TRBV30 and TRBJ2-5; 8 bases fit TRBD2. The germline gives CDR1 GTSNPN, CDR2 SVGIG (reference sequence). J was trimmed by 5 bases and V by 7 bases; bases with no gene match: 6. This CDR3 is built from 12 residues. CDR3 DNA: TGTGCCTCGGGAGGGGTCTATGAGACCCAGTACTTC. It yields the protein CASGGVYETQYF.